Listed below are T cell receptor beta chains from one sample, sequenced in a study of cytomegalovirus exposure and HLA in healthy donors. Clones were read by immunoSEQ multiplex PCR, and TCRdb kept only the in-frame ones, dropping some. The profile covers tens of thousands of clones, with approximately 75% appearing a single time and about 12% taken by the ten largest. Sequencing used PBMCs. The source is a woman aged 40 to 50 in good health and CMV-seropositive. The CDR3 runs from the conserved cysteine through the conserved F or W. The D gene is left open where the match is weak. The size of a clone is reported for some rows only, either as once, few or many, or as a class for expanded clones.

D | J | V | size | DNA | CDR3
. | TRBJ2-3 | TRBV11-3 | . | TGTGCCAGCAGCCAAATACGGGAGACTAGTTGGAATTCAGATACGCAGTATTTT | CASSQIRETSWNSDTQYF
. | TRBJ1-4 | TRBV19 | . | TGTGCCACCTCGGATCGGAGTAATGAAAAACTGTTTTTT | CATSDRSNEKLFF
TRBD2 | TRBJ2-3 | TRBV11-1 | . | TGTGCCAGCAGCCGCCTTCCAACTAGCGGACCCACAGATACGCAGTATTTT | CASSRLPTSGPTDTQYF
. | TRBJ1-1 | TRBV9 | few | TGTGCCAGCAGCTTCACCGGGAACACTGAAGCTTTCTTT | CASSFTGNTEAFF
. | TRBJ2-6 | TRBV7-9 | once | TGTTCCAGCAGCTTAAGGGCAGGGGAAGATGTATCTGGGGCCAACGTCCTGACTTTC | CSSSLRAGEDVSGANVLTF
TRBD2 | TRBJ2-5 | TRBV12-5 | once | TGTGCTAGTGGTTGGCCCCTAGCGGGGGGACGAGAGACCCAGTACTTC | CASGWPLAGGRETQYF
TRBD1 | TRBJ1-4 | TRBV19 | few | TGTGCCAGTAGTCAACAGGGGTTGGGTGAAAAACTGTTTTTT | CASSQQGLGEKLFF
TRBD1 | TRBJ2-3 | TRBV4-2 | . | TGTGCCAGCAGCCAAGGGGACAGGTCGCATACGCAGTATTTT | CASSQGDRSHTQYF
TRBD1 | TRBJ2-7 | TRBV10-3 | . | TGTGCCATCAGAGAACAGGGGGAAACCTACGAGCAGTACTTC | CAIREQGETYEQYF
TRBD1 | TRBJ1-4 | TRBV2 | . | TGTGCCAGCAGTTGGATCGGGACAGGGGAAAAACTGTTTTTT | CASSWIGTGEKLFF